This T cell receptor beta chain came from a study of blood T cell repertoires in COVID-19 (dated by TCRdb to the early 2020s). Regarding the study in general: Samples covering the acute and convalescent phases of COVID-19 were provided by collaborators in the United States, Italy and Spain. The material from the prospective study consisted of cDNA or gDNA derived from T cells, B-cell-depleted T cells, or PBMCs. The dataset comprised deeply sampled blood TCRbeta repertoires from subjects exposed to, actively infected with, or recovered from COVID-19. The repertoires were released in a freely available public database meant as a resource for research on the immune response to SARS-CoV-2. The samples were drawn from two sources: the first 160 participants of the ongoing ImmuneRACE study, and over 1,000 subjects contributed by 6 global collaborators. The sample metadata nearly always contained a de-identified subject ID, COVID-19 status, age in years and sex. Where available, HLA class I and class II types were obtained from metadata supplied by the sample provider rather than from assay-based typing.

In Seattle, one collaborating source enrolled patients while the infection was active and tracked those patients longitudinally over the course of disease. The collaborating institutions used their own protocols to collect whole blood in K2EDTA tubes. For TCRbeta analysis, collaborator samples were shipped as frozen whole blood, as isolated PBMCs, or as DNA extracted from either sample type. Points on this clone: Its antigen remains undetermined. The sample holds no much larger clone one base away, and base qualities are not on file.

TCRbeta CDR3 regions were amplified from genomic DNA by means of the immunoSEQ Assay, a bias-controlled multiplex PCR. The authors' pipeline ran thus. Within the assay, amplification of reference gene primers was used to estimate how many nucleated cells each sample contained. To quantify the absolute abundance of each unique TCRbeta CDR3 rearrangement, sequence reads were collapsed and filtered. Productive Simpson clonality was computed per sample as the square root of Simpson's diversity index over productive rearrangements. TCRdb obtained this table from immuneACCESS and retained in-frame rearrangements with V and J assigned. These tables miss some clones; where compared with another copy, unresolved V genes account for less than half of the shortfall, and the remainder is unexplained. The DNA gave D and trimming, while V, J and clone size come from that table. This sample has fewer than 250,000 clones in its table, and around 88% of those were observed once. The leading ten clones occupy about 5.4% of the sample.

The cysteine opens and the phenylalanine closes a CDR3 of 14 amino acids. The kept DNA is CDR3 alone, 42 bases in frame from the first base. V sheds 2 bases and J sheds 1 base, leaving 8 bases between their ends. Reading the germline V gene gives CDR1 SGHTA and CDR2 FQGNSA. The research as a whole found: How much clinical and demographic metadata was included differed by source and by participant, and the metadata was provided uncurated.

This TCR derives from a woman at least 80 years old with COVID-19, enrolled during active disease. Sequenced input: peripheral blood. The V and J segments used are TRBV7-2 and TRBJ2-5, with an unclear D gene assignment. The DNA reads TGTGCCAGCAGCTTATACGTTAGCCAAGAGACCCAGTACTTC. It is translated as CASSLYVSQETQYF.